The 27 T cell receptor beta chains below all came from one sample that was sequenced in a study of blood T cell repertoires in COVID-19. Sequencing used immunoSEQ multiplex PCR; TCRdb keeps in-frame clones, though not all of them. The sample consists of around 310,000 clones, 70% to 90% of them appearing once. The sequencing input was PBMCs or T cells enriched from blood (not recorded which). These receptors were taken from a woman in her forties who had recovered from COVID-19.

This chain joins TRBV28 and TRBJ2-3; no firm D call. V lost 10 bases, J lost 3 bases, and 17 bases lay in between. The CDR3 is made up of 14 amino acids. The germline V gene has CDR1 MDHEN and CDR2 SYDVKM. The CDR3, as DNA: TGTGCCACCCCACCTCGCCCGGAGACAGATACGCAGTATTTT. Protein sequence: CATPPRPETDTQYF.

The chain has TRBV4-2 and TRBJ2-7, with 9 bases that match TRBD2. Unmatched junction bases numbered 11, after V lost 4 bases and J lost 4 bases. CDR3 length equals 16 residues. The germline CDR1 and CDR2 sequences are LGHNA and YNFKEQ. The CDR3, as DNA: TGTGCCAGCAGCCGCACCCTCGCGGGAGGGGGATACGAGCAGTACTTC. Encoded protein: CASSRTLAGGGYEQYF.

This chain connects TRBV9 to TRBJ1-2; D remains unclear. CDR1 is SGDLS and CDR2 is YYNGEE in the germline V gene. Trimming took 0 bases from V and 8 from J, leaving 23 bases between them. The CDR3 is 17 amino acids. For the CDR3, the DNA is TGTGCCAGCAGCGTAGTAGGTTTGAAACGGGTTTGGCGCGGCTACACCTTC. Translating it yields CASSVVGLKRVWRGYTF.

This sequence joins TRBV5-4 and TRBJ2-1, with 13 positions matching TRBD2. Looked up from germline, CDR1 is SGHNT and CDR2 is YYREEE (reference sequence). J gave up 1 base and V 2 bases, and 6 bases lay outside the gene matches. The CDR3 covers 18 residues. Here the CDR3 reads CASSFTSGGGLSYNEQFF. In nucleotides, the CDR3 is TGTGCCAGCAGCTTCACTAGCGGGGGGGGATTGTCCTACAATGAGCAGTTCTTC.

The chain joins TRBV10-3 to TRBJ2-5; the match to TRBD2 covers 15 bases. Per the germline V gene, CDR1 is ENHRY and CDR2 is SYGVKD. This CDR3 spans 18 amino acids. V lost 6 bases to trimming and J lost 5 bases; unmatched junction nucleotides: 13. The chain's CDR3 is CAIRGPGLAGGKGETQYF. Written as DNA, the CDR3 is TGTGCCATCAGGGGGCCGGGACTAGCGGGAGGTAAGGGGGAGACCCAGTACTTC.

The V call is TRBV28, the J call TRBJ2-7; D may be TRBD1 (5 bases). This CDR3 has 16 residues. Germline CDR1 and CDR2: MDHEN and SYDVKM. With 5 bases removed from V and 0 bases from J, the gap between germline ends came to 17 bases. CDR3 amino acids: CASSHPTLTDSYEQYF. For the CDR3, the DNA is TGTGCCAGCAGTCACCCGACCCTGACAGACTCCTACGAGCAGTACTTC.

The chain carries TRBV24-1 and TRBJ2-1; no firm D call. Trimming removed 4 bases from V and 2 bases from J, with 20 bases in between. This CDR3 contains 18 residues. Germline CDR1 reads KGHDR; CDR2 reads SFDVKD. The CDR3 reads CATSDSHSPQVTYNEQFF. DNA for the CDR3: TGTGCCACCAGTGACTCTCACAGCCCACAAGTCACCTACAATGAGCAGTTCTTC.

This clone was detected only once. The chain couples TRBV9 to TRBJ1-3, with 7 bases identical to TRBD1. CDR3 length: 16 amino acids. J gave up 0 bases and V 1 base, and 4 bases lay outside the gene matches. Germline loops: CDR1 SGDLS, CDR2 YYNGEE. The CDR3 region has the DNA TGTGCCAGCAGCGTAACGGGACAGTTCTCTGGAAACACCATATATTTT. This codes for CASSVTGQFSGNTIYF.

The rearrangement links TRBV4-3 to TRBJ1-4; weak D call: TRBD1 (6 bases). The CDR3 is made up of 18 amino acids. V lost 0 bases to trimming and J lost 7 bases, with 21 bases between them. Germline V gives CDR1 LGHNA, CDR2 YSLEER. Written as DNA, the CDR3 is TGCGCCAGCAGCCAAGATGGAATCGGACAGCCAGAACTTGAAAAACTGTTTTTT. Its translation is CASSQDGIGQPELEKLFF.

This clone was seen once. The CDR3 nucleotides read TGTGCCAGCAGCAGGTGGACTAGCGAGGGTGACAATGAGCAGTTCTTC. As protein: CASSRWTSEGDNEQFF. V and J are TRBV27 and TRBJ2-1; TRBD2 matches 9 bases. Germline V gene data show CDR1 as MNHEY and CDR2 as SMNVEV (reference sequence). The CDR3 contains 16 residues. J was trimmed by 5 bases and V by 6 bases; bases with no gene match: 11.

V usage is TRBV18 and J usage is TRBJ2-7; TRBD2 aligns across 9 bases. Germline CDR1 is KGHSH and CDR2 is LQKENI. This CDR3 region has 14 residues. V was pared by 8 bases and J by 0 bases, with 5 bases of the junction left unmatched. The CDR3 bases are TGTGCCAGCCGACGAGCGGGGGGCTCCTACGAGCAGTACTTC. Residues: CASRRAGGSYEQYF.

This clone was seen a single time. CDR3 bases: TGTGCCAGCAGTGACAGGCGTCGGGACAATGAAGCTTTCTTT. Its translation: CASSDRRRDNEAFF. The V gene is TRBV2, the J gene TRBJ1-1; possible D gene TRBD1, 6 bases. Trimming removed 3 bases at V and 7 bases at J, with 15 bases between. The V gene's germline CDR1 is SNHLY and CDR2 FYNNEI. The CDR3 is made up of 14 amino acids.

The V gene is TRBV28, the J gene TRBJ1-5, with D maybe TRBD1 (5 bases). The CDR3 covers 14 residues. Between the trimmed V and J ends, which lost 9 bases and 0 bases, there was a span of 12 bases. Germline V gene lookup returns CDR1 MDHEN and CDR2 SYDVKM. CDR3 bases: TGTGCCAGTCTAAGGGGCCATAGCAATCAGCCCCAGCATTTT. Protein product: CASLRGHSNQPQHF.

The V and J genes are TRBV19 and TRBJ2-3, with D possibly matching TRBD2 (6 bases). With 3 bases removed from V and 2 bases from J, the gap between germline ends came to 12 bases. Per germline, CDR1 LNHDA and CDR2 SQIVND (reference sequence). The CDR3 covers 15 residues. The CDR3: CASSIGLATTDTQYF. DNA for the CDR3: TGTGCCAGTAGTATTGGGCTAGCGACCACAGATACGCAGTATTTT.

The rearrangement uses TRBV7-8 and TRBJ1-1; tentatively, D is TRBD1 (6 bases). This CDR3 is 14 amino acids long. Deletions cut 5 bases from V and 2 bases from J, with 12 bases between. The germline V gene encodes CDR1 SGHVS and CDR2 FQNEAQ. In nucleotides, the CDR3 is TGTGCCAGCAGCCTAAACAGGGTAAACACTGAAGCTTTCTTT. The encoded protein is CASSLNRVNTEAFF.

The chain employs TRBV20-1 and TRBJ2-7, with a tentative D call TRBD1 (6 bases). Trimming removed 4 bases at V and 12 bases at J, with 16 bases between. Germline assignment: CDR1 DFQATT and CDR2 SNEGSKA (reference sequence). The CDR3 is 11 amino acids. The CDR3: CSAMGQGSLYF. For the CDR3, the DNA is TGCAGTGCTATGGGCCAGGGGAGCCTGTACTTC.

The chain carries TRBV6-2 or TRBV6-3 and TRBJ1-1; the match to TRBD1 covers 7 bases. The CDR3 totals 15 residues. V was clipped by 5 bases and J by 4 bases; unmatched bases: 10. Germline CDR1 MNHEY, CDR2 SVGEGT. In nucleotides, the CDR3 is TGTGCCAGCAGTGGGCGACAGGGTCTGGGCACTGAAGCTTTCTTT. Its protein is CASSGRQGLGTEAFF.

The count of this clone is one. CDR3 coding DNA: TGTGCCAGCAGTTACTTAGACAGGGTGGGTTCACCCCTCCACTTT. This gives the protein CASSYLDRVGSPLHF. The chain joins TRBV28 to TRBJ1-6; 7 bases align to TRBD1. The ends lost 4 bases at V and 9 bases at J; junction bases unmatched: 9. This CDR3 comprises 15 residues. Germline lookup yields CDR1 MDHEN and CDR2 SYDVKM.

V usage is TRBV18 and J usage is TRBJ2-1, with D possibly matching TRBD2 (6 bases). The germline gives CDR1 KGHSH, CDR2 LQKENI. The CDR3 has 13 amino acids. V dropped 5 bases and J dropped 11 bases, with 16 bases sitting between them. CDR3 nucleotide sequence: TGTGCCAGCTCAGCGGGGCAGGGCGGTAAGCAGTTCTTC. Encoded protein: CASSAGQGGKQFF.

J is TRBJ1-4 and V is TRBV10-1; TRBD1 aligns across 7 bases. CDR1 and CDR2 (germline): WNHNN, SYGVQD (reference sequence). The V segment lost 3 bases and the J segment 6 bases; nucleotides outside the gene matches: 7. The CDR3 runs 15 residues. CDR3 sequence reads: CASSESGTADEKLFF. CDR3 nucleotide sequence: TGCGCCAGCAGTGAATCCGGGACAGCCGATGAAAAACTGTTTTTT.

The chain combines TRBV7-8 with TRBJ1-1; TRBD1 matches 7 bases. The germline V gene encodes CDR1 SGHVS and CDR2 FQNEAQ. Trimming took 5 bases from V and 7 from J; bases not matched to a gene: 7. The CDR3 consists of 13 residues. CDR3 coding DNA: TGTGCCAGCAGCATAGACAGGGCTTTTGAAGCTTTCTTT. Residues: CASSIDRAFEAFF.

The chain combines TRBV11-3 with TRBJ2-3; 7 nucleotides align to TRBD2. This CDR3 contains 14 residues. Germline-derived CDR1 and CDR2 are SGHNT and YENEEA. The J segment lost 4 bases and the V segment lost 3 bases, leaving 4 bases of the junction unmatched. CDR3 coding DNA: TGTGCCAGCAGCTTCGGACTAGTGGCAGATACGCAGTATTTT. This gives the protein CASSFGLVADTQYF.

The DNA of the CDR3 is TGTGCCAGTAGCTTGGACAGGGAAGACTATGGCTACACCTTC. Translated: CASSLDREDYGYTF. This chain links TRBV19 with TRBJ1-2; 8 bases map to TRBD1. With 6 bases clipped from V and 3 bases from J, the junction kept 6 bases outside the gene matches. The CDR3 loop spans 14 amino acids. Germline CDR1 and CDR2: LNHDA and SQIVND (reference sequence).

The gene calls are TRBV7-2 and TRBJ1-5, with D perhaps matching TRBD1 (5 bases). V lost 4 bases and J lost 5, with 12 bases in between. This CDR3 contains 14 residues. Germline V CDR1 and CDR2: SGHTA, FQGNSA. CDR3: CASSYTGKHQPQHF. The CDR3 bases are TGTGCCAGCAGCTACACAGGAAAACATCAGCCCCAGCATTTT.

The chain employs TRBV7-2 and TRBJ2-3; 10 positions match TRBD2. The germline V gene has CDR1 SGHTA and CDR2 FQGNSA. This CDR3 has 15 amino acids. Unmatched junction bases numbered 4, after V lost 2 bases and J lost 5 bases. CDR3 in amino acids: CASSLLAGDLDTQYF. The CDR3 region has the DNA TGTGCCAGCAGCTTACTAGCGGGGGACTTAGATACGCAGTATTTT. Based on the CDR3 plus reference TRBV7-2 and TRBJ2-3, the full variable domain is GAGVSQSPSNKVTEKGKDVELRCDPISGHTALYWYRQSLGQGLEFLIYFQGNSAPDKSGLPSDRFSAERTGGSVSTLTIQRTQQEDSAVYLCASSLLAGDLDTQYFGPGTRLTVL.

V and J are TRBV9 and TRBJ2-2, with D possibly being TRBD2 (6 bases). Germline V gene data show CDR1 as SGDLS and CDR2 as YYNGEE. The CDR3 consists of 13 residues. The germline V and J ends were trimmed by 3 bases and 6 bases, with 9 bases remaining between them. The chain's CDR3 is CASSELAAGELFF. The CDR3 DNA sequence: TGTGCCAGCAGCGAACTAGCCGCCGGGGAGCTGTTTTTT. The entire variable domain, with the rest obtained from reference TRBV9 and TRBJ2-2, is as follows: DSGVTQTPKHLITATGQRVTLRCSPRSGDLSVYWYQQSLDQGLQFLIQYYNGEERAKGNILERFSAQQFPDLHSELNLSSLELGDSALYFCASSELAAGELFFGEGSRLTVL.

This clone was found a few times. The genes are TRBV7-3 and TRBJ1-1; 7 positions agree with TRBD1. CDR3 length: 13 amino acids. The ends lost 5 bases at V and 11 bases at J; junction bases unmatched: 11. The V gene's germline CDR1 is SGHTA and CDR2 FQGTGA. The CDR3 DNA reads TGTGCCAGCAGCAGCAACAGGGGTCTTGTCGCTTTCTTT. It encodes CASSSNRGLVAFF.